A selection of T cell receptor beta chains follows, all from one sample in a study of control samples from healthy donors and cancer patients. Sequencing used immunoSEQ multiplex PCR; TCRdb keeps in-frame clones, though not all of them. The sample contains over 10,000 clones, approximately 80% of which appear only once. The sample was formalin-fixed, paraffin-embedded tissue. These receptor sequences come from a male donor with melanoma. The CDR3 runs from the conserved cysteine through the conserved F or W. The D gene is left open where the match is weak. Some rows have no size entry. The others give once, few or many, or a class for an expanded clone.

J gene	clone size	D gene	CDR3 length	V gene	CDR3 protein	CDR3 DNA
TRBJ1-5	few	-	14	TRBV24-1	CATSDRTCLQPQHF	TGTGCCACCAGTGATCGGACCTGTTTGCAGCCCCAGCATTTT
TRBJ2-7	-	TRBD1	16	TRBV7-8	CASSLGHLGQGFEQYF	TGTGCCAGCAGCTTGGGGCACCTGGGACAGGGGTTCGAGCAGTACTTC
TRBJ1-5	-	-	14	TRBV11-2	CASSPAGMRQPQHF	TGTGCCAGCAGCCCCGCAGGGATGAGGCAGCCCCAGCATTTT
TRBJ2-5	-	-	14	TRBV28	CASSDRGNQETQYF	TGTGCCAGCAGTGACCGAGGAAACCAAGAGACCCAGTACTTC
TRBJ1-2	-	-	14	TRBV6-5	CASSGWDNNYGYTF	TGTGCCAGCAGCGGCTGGGATAATAACTATGGCTACACCTTC
TRBJ2-7	-	-	12	TRBV2	CASRSTSYEQYF	TGTGCCAGCAGGAGCACCTCCTACGAGCAGTACTTC
TRBJ2-5	-	-	14	TRBV10-1	CASRRIPRGETQYF	TGCGCCAGCAGGAGAATACCGAGGGGAGAGACCCAGTACTTC
TRBJ2-4	-	-	16	TRBV4-2	CASSQGGSSWGNIQYF	TGTGCCAGCAGCCAAGGAGGGTCTAGTTGGGGAAACATTCAGTACTTC
TRBJ1-1	-	TRBD1	16	TRBV11-2	CASSGGTAGGNTEAFF	TGTGCCAGCAGCGGGGGGACAGCGGGTGGGAACACTGAAGCTTTCTTT
TRBJ2-5	-	-	15	TRBV5-4	CASSFPGGPGETQYF	TGTGCCAGCAGCTTCCCCGGGGGCCCGGGGGAGACCCAGTACTTC
TRBJ2-2	-	TRBD1	16	TRBV7-6	CASSKGGTGVTGELFF	TGTGCCAGCAGCAAAGGGGGGACAGGGGTCACCGGGGAGCTGTTTTTT
TRBJ1-4	few	-	12	TRBV7-9	CASSQGGEKLFF	TGTGCCAGCAGCCAGGGAGGTGAAAAACTGTTTTTT
TRBJ2-1	-	TRBD1	13	TRBV11-2	CASTGTGFNEQFF	TGTGCCAGCACCGGGACAGGGTTCAATGAGCAGTTCTTC
TRBJ2-1	-	-	15	TRBV5-5	CASSLVQGRYNEQFF	TGTGCCAGCAGCTTGGTACAGGGGAGGTACAATGAGCAGTTCTTC
TRBJ2-1	-	TRBD2	16	TRBV11-3	CASSPAGGRSVNEQFF	TGTGCCAGCAGCCCGGCGGGGGGGCGTTCGGTCAATGAGCAGTTCTTC
TRBJ1-5	-	-	13	TRBV19	CASSMGGIQPQHF	TGTGCCAGTAGTATGGGAGGGATTCAGCCCCAGCATTTT
TRBJ2-1	-	-	19	TRBV4-1	CASSQELLRARADTDEQFF	TGCGCCAGCAGCCAAGAACTTTTGAGGGCACGGGCGGACACCGATGAGCAGTTCTTC
TRBJ2-7	-	TRBD1	14	TRBV5-1	CASSLGQGLYEQYF	TGCGCCAGCAGCCTCGGACAGGGTTTGTACGAGCAGTACTTC
TRBJ2-1	-	TRBD2	16	TRBV28	CASTLGLAGGGHEQFF	TGTGCCAGCACCCTTGGGCTAGCGGGGGGCGGGCATGAGCAGTTCTTC
TRBJ1-4	-	-	15	TRBV6-6	CASSYSKRRGEKLFF	TGTGCCAGCAGTTACTCGAAGAGGCGGGGGGAAAAACTGTTTTTT
TRBJ1-2	-	-	13	TRBV21-1	CASSKRRGDGYTF	TGTGCCAGCAGCAAGAGAAGGGGGGATGGCTACACCTTC
TRBJ2-1	-	-	11	TRBV3-1/TRBV3-2	CASSRRNEQFF	TGTGCCAGCAGCCGACGGAATGAGCAGTTCTTC
TRBJ1-3	-	-	16	TRBV9	CASSAVGGDSGNTIYF	TGTGCCAGCAGCGCGGTCGGCGGGGACTCTGGAAACACCATATATTTT
TRBJ1-5	once	-	15	TRBV7-6	CASSLVGGGNQPQHF	TGTGCCAGCAGCTTAGTCGGGGGGGGCAATCAGCCCCAGCATTTT
TRBJ2-5	-	-	13	TRBV4-2	CASSPQRRETQYF	TGTGCCAGCAGCCCCCAGCGGAGGGAGACCCAGTACTTC
TRBJ2-1	-	-	11	TRBV6-5	CASSYRNEQFF	TGTGCCAGCAGTTATAGGAATGAGCAGTTCTTC
TRBJ1-4	-	-	14	TRBV7-2	CASSLVGFNEKLFF	TGTGCCAGCAGCTTAGTAGGGTTTAATGAAAAACTGTTTTTT
TRBJ1-2	-	-	13	TRBV7-2	CASSLVQGYGYTF	TGTGCCAGCAGCTTAGTTCAGGGATATGGCTACACCTTC
TRBJ2-7	-	-	14	TRBV27	CASSFVGPSYEQYF	TGTGCCAGCAGTTTTGTGGGCCCCTCCTACGAGCAGTACTTC
TRBJ2-5	-	TRBD2	15	TRBV11-1	CASSSSGGLQETQYF	TGTGCCAGCAGCTCTAGCGGGGGGTTACAAGAGACCCAGTACTTC
TRBJ2-5	-	TRBD1	13	TRBV5-1	CASSGQGGETQYF	TGCGCCAGCTCGGGACAGGGAGGGGAGACCCAGTACTTC
TRBJ1-5	-	-	15	TRBV7-2	CASSLMSSRNQPQHF	TGTGCCAGCAGCTTAATGTCTAGCCGCAATCAGCCCCAGCATTTT